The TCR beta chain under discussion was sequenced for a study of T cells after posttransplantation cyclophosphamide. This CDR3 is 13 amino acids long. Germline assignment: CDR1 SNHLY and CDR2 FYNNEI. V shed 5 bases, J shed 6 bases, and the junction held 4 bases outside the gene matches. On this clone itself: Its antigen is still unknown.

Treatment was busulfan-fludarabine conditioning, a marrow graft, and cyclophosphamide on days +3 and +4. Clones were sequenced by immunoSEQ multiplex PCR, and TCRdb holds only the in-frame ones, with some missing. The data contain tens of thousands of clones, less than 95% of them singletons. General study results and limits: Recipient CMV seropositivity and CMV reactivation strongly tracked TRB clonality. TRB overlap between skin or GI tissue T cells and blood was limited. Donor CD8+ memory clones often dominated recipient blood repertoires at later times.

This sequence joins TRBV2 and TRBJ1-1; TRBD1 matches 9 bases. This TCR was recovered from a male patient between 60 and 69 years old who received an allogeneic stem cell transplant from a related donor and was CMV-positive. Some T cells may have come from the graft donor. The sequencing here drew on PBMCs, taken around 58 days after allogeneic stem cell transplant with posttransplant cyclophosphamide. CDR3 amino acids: CASSPQGAAEAFF. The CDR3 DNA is TGTGCCAGCAGTCCACAGGGGGCGGCTGAAGCTTTCTTT.